These 24 T cell receptor beta chains came from one sample sequenced in a study of blood T cell repertoires in COVID-19 (TCRdb year 2020). Libraries were made using the immunoSEQ multiplex PCR assay. Held by TCRdb, this immuneACCESS table contains in-frame sequences only and omits some clones. Under half of the omission traces to an unresolved V gene where checked; the cause of the rest is unknown. The sample table contains a few hundred thousand clones; only one count was recorded for approximately 85% of them. In total, the top ten clones hold more than 2% of the sample. The specimen sequenced was PBMCs or T cells enriched from blood (not recorded which). The receptors come from a man aged 30-40 years who had recovered from COVID-19.

The chain links TRBV5-1 to TRBJ2-2, with 7 bases identical to TRBD1. The V gene's germline CDR1 is SGHRS and CDR2 YFSETQ. The CDR3 has 14 amino acids. V lost 3 bases to trimming and J lost 4 bases; unmatched junction nucleotides: 3. The DNA for the CDR3 is TGCGCCAGCAGCTCGGGACAGAGCACCGGGGAGCTGTTTTTT. Amino acid sequence: CASSSGQSTGELFF.

This sequence joins TRBV7-2 and TRBJ1-2, with a weak D call TRBD1 (5 bases). V was shortened by 1 base and J by 8 bases, with 14 bases between the two germline ends. The CDR3 has 14 residues. The germline CDR1 and CDR2 sequences are SGHTA and FQGNSA. CDR3 in amino acids: CASSLDRILSGYTF. DNA of the CDR3: TGTGCCAGCAGCTTAGACAGGATCTTGAGCGGCTACACCTTC.

In its sample, this clone was seen once. The chain couples TRBV5-1 to TRBJ1-2; 8 bases line up with TRBD1. This CDR3 is 16 amino acids long. The V and J ends lost 2 bases and 2 bases, in that order; junction bases with no gene match: 8. Germline V lookup: CDR1 SGHRS, CDR2 YFSETQ. DNA for the CDR3: TGCGCCAGCAGCTTATTGACAGGGGTCGGGAACTATGGCTACACCTTC. It encodes CASSLLTGVGNYGYTF.

The chain couples TRBV19 to TRBJ2-7; 9 bases fit TRBD2. V shed 2 bases, J shed 3 bases, and the junction held 5 bases outside the gene matches. The CDR3 spans 15 residues. Germline V gives CDR1 LNHDA, CDR2 SQIVND (reference sequence). This chain's CDR3 is CASSILAGALYEQYF. The DNA of the CDR3 is TGTGCCAGTAGTATATTAGCGGGGGCTCTCTACGAGCAGTACTTC.

This clone showed up just once. The rearrangement joins TRBV9 to TRBJ2-2; 9 bases fit TRBD2. The junction had 5 bases not matched to a gene; V was cut back by 4 bases and J by 1 base. Looked up from germline, CDR1 is SGDLS and CDR2 is YYNGEE. The CDR3 is 16 amino acids. The CDR3 sequence is CASSPRSGGNTGELFF. In nucleotides, the CDR3 is TGTGCCAGCAGCCCCCGTAGCGGGGGGAACACCGGGGAGCTGTTTTTT.

This chain joins TRBV2 and TRBJ2-3; D is undetermined. CDR1 is SNHLY, CDR2 FYNNEI, per germline. Trimming took off 2 bases at V and 9 bases at J, with 9 bases between the two ends. The CDR3 length is 12 residues. CDR3 amino acids: CASSESQATQYF. The DNA of the CDR3 is TGTGCCAGCAGTGAATCCCAGGCAACGCAGTATTTT.

For the CDR3, the DNA is TGTGCCAGCAGCTTCGTGGGGGGCTACGAGCAGTACTTC. It specifies CASSFVGGYEQYF. The chain has TRBV5-8 and TRBJ2-7; D might be TRBD2 (6 bases). Trimming left V 2 bases short and J 3 bases short, with 9 bases between. The CDR3 covers 13 residues. From germline, CDR1 is SGHTS and CDR2 YDEGEE.

The rearrangement joins TRBV7-8 to TRBJ2-2; 10 positions agree with TRBD1. There are 16 residues in the CDR3. V was pared by 3 bases and J by 3 bases, with 4 bases of the junction left unmatched. CDR1 and CDR2 (germline): SGHVS, FQNEAQ. The CDR3 sequence: CASSLTGGRDTGELFF. The CDR3 bases are TGTGCCAGCAGCTTGACAGGGGGCCGTGACACCGGGGAGCTGTTTTTT. The whole variable domain, filled in from reference TRBV7-8 and TRBJ2-2, reads GAGVSQSPRYKVAKRGQDVALRCDPISGHVSLFWYQQALGQGPEFLTYFQNEAQLDKSGLPSDRFFAERPEGSVSTLKIQRTQQEDSAVYLCASSLTGGRDTGELFFGEGSRLTVL.

In this sample, this clone turned up once. DNA for the CDR3: TGTGCCAGTAGTATAGAAACGGGGCAGGGGGCGCGTGGGGCCAACGTCCTGACTTTC. Translation: CASSIETGQGARGANVLTF. The chain has TRBV19 and TRBJ2-6; 8 nucleotides match TRBD1. Germline CDR1 LNHDA, CDR2 SQIVND (reference sequence). The trim removed 0 bases at V and 3 bases at J, leaving 10 bases unmatched. This CDR3 is built from 19 residues.

CDR3 bases: TGTGCCAGCAGCGAGGACAGGGGTGGCACTGAAGCTTTCTTT. Translation: CASSEDRGGTEAFF. The chain uses TRBV9 and TRBJ1-1, with 9 bases identical to TRBD1. Unmatched junction bases numbered 4, after V lost 3 bases and J lost 4 bases. Germline CDR1 SGDLS, CDR2 YYNGEE. CDR3 length: 14 residues.

The V call is TRBV6-4, the J call TRBJ2-5, with D uncertain. The germline gives CDR1 MRHNA, CDR2 SNTAGT. V shed 8 bases and J shed 4 bases, with 23 bases lying between them. The CDR3 spans 16 residues. CDR3 protein: CASDLLFTPTGETQYF. The CDR3 coding sequence is TGTGCCAGCGACCTATTGTTCACACCCACGGGAGAGACCCAGTACTTC.

This chain connects TRBV5-4 to TRBJ2-1, with 7 bases matching TRBD2. Per germline, CDR1 SGHNT and CDR2 YYREEE (reference sequence). The CDR3 totals 14 residues. The J segment lost 7 bases and the V segment lost 2 bases, leaving 6 bases of the junction unmatched. As DNA, the CDR3 is TGTGCCAGCAGCTTAGGCGGGGGTGAGAATGAGCAGTTCTTC. Translated: CASSLGGGENEQFF.

This clone occurred once. The CDR3 DNA is TGCGCCAGCAGCCAAGTTACCGGGCCCCGGGGTTACGAGCAGTACTTC. It codes for CASSQVTGPRGYEQYF. The J gene is TRBJ2-7, the V gene TRBV4-1, with D perhaps matching TRBD2 (5 bases). The CDR3 sequence is 16 residues long. V was clipped by 1 base and J by 4 bases, with 17 bases between them. CDR1 and CDR2 from the germline V gene are MGHRA and YSYEKL.

The rearrangement joins TRBV18 to TRBJ2-7; D perhaps matches TRBD1 (6 bases). With 2 bases removed from V and 2 bases from J, the gap between germline ends came to 13 bases. Looked up from germline, CDR1 is KGHSH and CDR2 is LQKENI. This CDR3 comprises 15 residues. CDR3 bases: TGTGCCAGCTCACCAGGGACATTTCCTGCCTACGAGCAGTACTTC. Protein product: CASSPGTFPAYEQYF. The full variable domain, its missing parts supplied by reference TRBV18 and TRBJ2-7, is NAGVMQNPRHLVRRRGQEARLRCSPMKGHSHVYWYRQLPEEGLKFMVYLQKENIIDESGMPKERFSAEFPKEGPSILRIQQVVRGDSAAYFCASSPGTFPAYEQYFGPGTRLTVT.

The chain is built from TRBV7-6 and TRBJ2-5, with TRBD1 matching 9 bases. The CDR3 totals 17 residues. The junction had 16 bases not matched to a gene; V was cut back by 7 bases and J by 4 bases. The germline gives CDR1 SGHVS, CDR2 FNYEAQ. In DNA form, the CDR3 reads TGTGCCAGCACCCTGCGTGTGGGGACAGGGAATTCAGAGACCCAGTACTTC. Amino acids: CASTLRVGTGNSETQYF.

This clone has only one observation. The rearrangement uses TRBV19 and TRBJ1-2; D may be TRBD1 (6 bases). From germline, CDR1 is LNHDA and CDR2 SQIVND (reference sequence). The V end was cut by 1 base, the J end by 4 bases, with 10 bases between. The CDR3 covers 14 residues. CDR3 in amino acids: CASSIGLDSYGYTF. CDR3 nucleotide sequence: TGTGCCAGTAGTATAGGCCTGGACAGCTATGGCTACACCTTC.

This sequence joins TRBV7-3 and TRBJ1-6; 8 bases align to TRBD1. The CDR3 extends over 15 amino acids. Trimming took 5 bases from V and 7 from J; bases not matched to a gene: 7. The germline gives CDR1 SGHTA, CDR2 FQGTGA. This chain's CDR3 is CASSPQGAQNSPLHF. DNA for the CDR3: TGTGCCAGCAGCCCCCAGGGGGCGCAAAATTCACCCCTCCACTTT.

The chain links TRBV16 to TRBJ1-2, with 9 bases that match TRBD1. The CDR3 contains 15 residues. With 3 bases clipped from V and 4 bases from J, the junction kept 6 bases outside the gene matches. Germline values: CDR1 KGHSY, CDR2 FQNENV. The CDR3 sequence is CASSQPGQGGYGYTF. In DNA, the CDR3 is TGTGCCAGCAGCCAGCCGGGACAGGGAGGCTATGGCTACACCTTC.

V and J are TRBV19 and TRBJ2-2; a weak D match, TRBD1 (5 bases). The length of the CDR3 is 18 residues. V was trimmed by 1 base and J by 0 bases, leaving 15 bases between them. Germline CDR1 LNHDA, CDR2 SQIVND (reference sequence). The CDR3 sequence is CASSIVGRALSNTGELFF. The CDR3 nucleotides read TGTGCCAGTAGTATAGTTGGCAGGGCGTTATCGAACACCGGGGAGCTGTTTTTT.

The V gene is TRBV6-5, the J gene TRBJ2-1, with 10 bases matching TRBD2. Germline V gene lookup returns CDR1 MNHEY and CDR2 SVGAGI. The J segment lost 3 bases and the V segment lost 7 bases, leaving 6 bases of the junction unmatched. This CDR3 has 15 amino acids. The CDR3 DNA reads TGTGCCAGCACCGCCGGGACTAGCGACTACAATGAGCAGTTCTTC. Its protein product is CASTAGTSDYNEQFF.

The V gene is TRBV6-5, the J gene TRBJ1-1; D call uncertain. The germline gives CDR1 MNHEY, CDR2 SVGAGI. The CDR3 covers 13 residues. Trimming pared 5 bases from V and 0 bases from J, leaving 7 bases between. CDR3 nucleotide sequence: TGTGCCAGCAGTCAACAGATGAACACTGAAGCTTTCTTT. Amino acids: CASSQQMNTEAFF.

This clone appeared a few times. This chain joins TRBV28 and TRBJ2-7, with 10 bases matching TRBD1. Looked up from germline, CDR1 is MDHEN and CDR2 is SYDVKM. CDR3 length equals 16 residues. Germline trimming cut 5 bases from V and 2 bases from J; bases unmatched to any gene: 9. CDR3: CASSPSIGQGAYEQYF. CDR3 in DNA: TGTGCCAGCAGTCCTTCGATCGGACAGGGGGCCTACGAGCAGTACTTC.

This rearrangement joins TRBV29-1 to TRBJ1-2; 7 bases match TRBD1. CDR1 and CDR2 (germline): SQVTM, ANQGSEA. This CDR3 has 15 residues. Trimming at V came to 1 base and at J to 8 bases, leaving 13 bases not matched to a gene. CDR3 DNA: TGCAGCGTTGAAGGGCAGACAGGGAATTCGGGGGGCTACACCTTC. Translating gives CSVEGQTGNSGGYTF.

The chain joins TRBV19 to TRBJ1-6; D might be TRBD1 (6 bases). V gave up 3 bases and J gave up 8 bases, with 14 bases separating them. Germline V gene sequence: CDR1 LNHDA, CDR2 SQIVND (reference sequence). CDR3 length: 15 residues. The CDR3 protein is CASSIIMAGDSPLHF. The CDR3 bases are TGTGCCAGTAGTATCATAATGGCAGGGGATTCACCCCTCCACTTT.